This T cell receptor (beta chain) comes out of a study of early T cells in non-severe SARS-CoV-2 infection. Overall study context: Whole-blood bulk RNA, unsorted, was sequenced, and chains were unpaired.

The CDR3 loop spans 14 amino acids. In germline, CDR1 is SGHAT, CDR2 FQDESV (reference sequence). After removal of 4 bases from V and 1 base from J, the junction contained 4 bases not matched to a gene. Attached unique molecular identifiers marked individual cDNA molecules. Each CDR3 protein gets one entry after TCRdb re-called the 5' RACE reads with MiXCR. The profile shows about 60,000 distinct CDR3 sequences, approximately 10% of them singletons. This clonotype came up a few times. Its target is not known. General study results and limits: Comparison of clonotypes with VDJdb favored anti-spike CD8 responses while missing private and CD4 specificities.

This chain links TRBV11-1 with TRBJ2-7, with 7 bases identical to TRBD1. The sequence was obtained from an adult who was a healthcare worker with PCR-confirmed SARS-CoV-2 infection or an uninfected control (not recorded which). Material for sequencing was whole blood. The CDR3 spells CASSSRDRSYEQYF. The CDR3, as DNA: TGTGCCAGCAGCTCGAGGGACAGATCCTACGAGCAGTACTTC.